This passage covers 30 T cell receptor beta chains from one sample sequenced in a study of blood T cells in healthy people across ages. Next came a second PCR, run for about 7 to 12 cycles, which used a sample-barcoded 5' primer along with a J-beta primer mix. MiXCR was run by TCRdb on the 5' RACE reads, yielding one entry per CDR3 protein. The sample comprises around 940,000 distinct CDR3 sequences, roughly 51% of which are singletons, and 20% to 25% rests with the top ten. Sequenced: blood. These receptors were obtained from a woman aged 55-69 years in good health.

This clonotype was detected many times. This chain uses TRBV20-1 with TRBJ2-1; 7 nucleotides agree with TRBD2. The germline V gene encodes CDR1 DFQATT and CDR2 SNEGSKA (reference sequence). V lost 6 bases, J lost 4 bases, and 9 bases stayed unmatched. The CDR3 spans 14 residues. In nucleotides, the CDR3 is TGCAGTGCGGACACGGGACTACGTTACAATGAGCAGTTCTTC. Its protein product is CSADTGLRYNEQFF.

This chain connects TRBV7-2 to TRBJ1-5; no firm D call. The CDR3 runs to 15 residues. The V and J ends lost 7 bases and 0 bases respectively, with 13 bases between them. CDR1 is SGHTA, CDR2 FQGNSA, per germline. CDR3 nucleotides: TGTGCCAGCACCTTCACTGTCACTAGCAATCAGCCCCAGCATTTT. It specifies CASTFTVTSNQPQHF.

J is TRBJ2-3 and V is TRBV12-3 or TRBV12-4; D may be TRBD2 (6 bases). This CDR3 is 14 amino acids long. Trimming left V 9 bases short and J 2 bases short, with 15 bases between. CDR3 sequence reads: CASQRRGVTDTQYF. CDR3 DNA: TGTGCCAGTCAGCGGCGGGGTGTCACAGATACGCAGTATTTT.

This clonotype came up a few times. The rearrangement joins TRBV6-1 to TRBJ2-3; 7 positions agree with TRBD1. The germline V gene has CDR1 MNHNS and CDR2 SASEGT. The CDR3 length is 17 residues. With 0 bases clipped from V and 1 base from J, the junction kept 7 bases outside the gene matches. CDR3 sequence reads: CASSEASRGSRTDTQYF. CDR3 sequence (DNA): TGTGCCAGCAGTGAAGCTTCCAGGGGGTCCCGCACAGATACGCAGTATTTT.

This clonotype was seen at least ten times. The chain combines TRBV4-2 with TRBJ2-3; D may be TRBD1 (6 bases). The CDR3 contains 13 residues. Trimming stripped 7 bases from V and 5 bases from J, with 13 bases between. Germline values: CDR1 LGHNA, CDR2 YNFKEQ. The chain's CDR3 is CASTRQEGDTQYF. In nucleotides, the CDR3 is TGTGCCAGCACCCGACAGGAAGGAGATACGCAGTATTTT.

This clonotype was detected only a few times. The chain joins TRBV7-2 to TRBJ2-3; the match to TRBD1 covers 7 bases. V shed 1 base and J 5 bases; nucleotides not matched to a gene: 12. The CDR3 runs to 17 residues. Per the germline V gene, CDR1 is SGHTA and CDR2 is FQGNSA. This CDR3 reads CASSLVGRGRIGDTQYF. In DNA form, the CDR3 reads TGTGCCAGCAGCTTAGTCGGAAGGGGGCGAATAGGAGATACGCAGTATTTT.

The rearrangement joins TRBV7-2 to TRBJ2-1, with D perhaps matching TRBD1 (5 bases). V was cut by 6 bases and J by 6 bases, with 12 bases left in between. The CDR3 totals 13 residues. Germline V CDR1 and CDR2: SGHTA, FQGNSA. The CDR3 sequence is CASSGTGFNEQFF. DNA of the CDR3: TGTGCCAGCAGTGGAACAGGATTCAATGAGCAGTTCTTC.

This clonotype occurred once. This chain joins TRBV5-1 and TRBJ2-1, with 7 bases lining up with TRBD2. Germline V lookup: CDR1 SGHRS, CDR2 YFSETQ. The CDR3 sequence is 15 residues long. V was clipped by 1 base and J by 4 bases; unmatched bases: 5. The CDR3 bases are TGCGCCAGCAGCTTGCGTGGGAGGGGTTACAATGAGCAGTTCTTC. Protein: CASSLRGRGYNEQFF.

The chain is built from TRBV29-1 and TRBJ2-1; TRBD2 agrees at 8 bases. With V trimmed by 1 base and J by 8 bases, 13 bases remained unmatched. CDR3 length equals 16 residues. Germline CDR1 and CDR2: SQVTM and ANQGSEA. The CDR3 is CSVEGLGAGVTYEQFF. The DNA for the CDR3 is TGCAGCGTTGAAGGCCTAGGAGCGGGAGTAACCTATGAGCAGTTCTTC.

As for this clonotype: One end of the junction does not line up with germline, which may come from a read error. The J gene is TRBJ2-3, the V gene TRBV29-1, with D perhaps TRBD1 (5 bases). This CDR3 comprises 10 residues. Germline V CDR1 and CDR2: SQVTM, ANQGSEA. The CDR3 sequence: CSVLTGTQYF. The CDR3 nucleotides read TGCAGCGTCCTAACAGGTACGCAGTATTTT.

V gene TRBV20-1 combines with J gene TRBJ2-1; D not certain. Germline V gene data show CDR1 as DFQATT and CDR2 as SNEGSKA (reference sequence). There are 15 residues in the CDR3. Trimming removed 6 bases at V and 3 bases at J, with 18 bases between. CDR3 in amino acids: CSADWMSSYYNEQFF. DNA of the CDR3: TGCAGTGCGGATTGGATGTCGTCGTACTACAATGAGCAGTTCTTC.

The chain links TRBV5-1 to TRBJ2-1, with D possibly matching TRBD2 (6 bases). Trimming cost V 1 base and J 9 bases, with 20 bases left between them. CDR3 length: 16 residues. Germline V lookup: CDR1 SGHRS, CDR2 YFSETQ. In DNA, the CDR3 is TGCGCCAGCAGCTTGACCGAGGGACTCGGGGACCGTGAGCAGTTCTTC. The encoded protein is CASSLTEGLGDREQFF.

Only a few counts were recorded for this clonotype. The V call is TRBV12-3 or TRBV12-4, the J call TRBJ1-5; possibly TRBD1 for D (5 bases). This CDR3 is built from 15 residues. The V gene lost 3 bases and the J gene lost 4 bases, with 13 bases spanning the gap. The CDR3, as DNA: TGTGCCAGCAGTTTGGGGGGAGTTAGTAATCAGCCCCAGCATTTT. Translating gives CASSLGGVSNQPQHF.

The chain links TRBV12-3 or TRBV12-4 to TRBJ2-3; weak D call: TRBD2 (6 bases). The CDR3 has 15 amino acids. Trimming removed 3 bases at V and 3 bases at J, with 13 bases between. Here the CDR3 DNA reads TGTGCCAGCAGTTTTATTGCGGGAAGGACAGATACGCAGTATTTT. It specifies CASSFIAGRTDTQYF.

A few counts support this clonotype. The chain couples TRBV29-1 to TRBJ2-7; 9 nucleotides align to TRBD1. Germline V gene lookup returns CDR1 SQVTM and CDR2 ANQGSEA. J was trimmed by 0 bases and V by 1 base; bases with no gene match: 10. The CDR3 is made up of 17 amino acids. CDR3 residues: CSVEGTLGGQGSYEQYF. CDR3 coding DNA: TGCAGCGTTGAAGGTACTCTCGGGGGACAGGGCTCCTACGAGCAGTACTTC.

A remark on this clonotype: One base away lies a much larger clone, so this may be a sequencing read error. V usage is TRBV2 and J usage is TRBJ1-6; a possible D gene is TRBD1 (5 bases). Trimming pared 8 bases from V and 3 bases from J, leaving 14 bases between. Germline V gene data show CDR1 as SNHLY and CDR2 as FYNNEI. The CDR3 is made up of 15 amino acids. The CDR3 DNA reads TGTGCCAGCCGACTTTTAGACAGCTATAATTCACCCCTCCACTTT. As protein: CASRLLDSYNSPLHF.

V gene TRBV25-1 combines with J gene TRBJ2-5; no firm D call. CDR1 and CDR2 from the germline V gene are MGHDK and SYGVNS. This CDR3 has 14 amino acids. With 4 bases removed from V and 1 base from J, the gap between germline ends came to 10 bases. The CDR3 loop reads CASSVSRPQETQYF. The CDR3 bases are TGTGCCAGCAGTGTCTCAAGACCCCAAGAGACCCAGTACTTC.

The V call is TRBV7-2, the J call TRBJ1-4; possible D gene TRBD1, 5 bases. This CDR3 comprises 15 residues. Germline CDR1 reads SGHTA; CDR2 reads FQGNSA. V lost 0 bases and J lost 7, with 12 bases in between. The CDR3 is CASSLARGRGEKLFF. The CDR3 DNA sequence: TGTGCCAGCAGCTTAGCGCGAGGGAGGGGTGAAAAACTGTTTTTT.

CDR3 in amino acids: CASSRLTRAINYGYTF. The CDR3 DNA follows: TGTGCCAGCAGCCGTTTGACCCGGGCCATTAACTATGGCTACACCTTC. The V and J genes are TRBV7-2 and TRBJ1-2; no reliable D call. The CDR3 runs 16 residues. Looked up from germline, CDR1 is SGHTA and CDR2 is FQGNSA. Between the trimmed V and J ends, which lost 5 bases and 1 base, there was a span of 17 bases.

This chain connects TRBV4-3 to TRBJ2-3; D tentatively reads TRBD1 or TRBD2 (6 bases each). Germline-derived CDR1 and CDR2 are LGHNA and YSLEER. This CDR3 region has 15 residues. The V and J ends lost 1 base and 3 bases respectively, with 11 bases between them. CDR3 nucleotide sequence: TGCGCCAGCAGCCAAGTTGGCGGGACAACAGATACGCAGTATTTT. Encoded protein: CASSQVGGTTDTQYF.

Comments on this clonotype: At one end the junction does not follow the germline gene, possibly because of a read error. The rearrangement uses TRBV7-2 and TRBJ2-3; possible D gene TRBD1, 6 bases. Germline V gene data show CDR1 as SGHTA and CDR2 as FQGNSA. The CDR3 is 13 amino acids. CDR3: CVSSFYRENTQYF. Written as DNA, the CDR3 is TGTGTCAGCAGCTTCTACAGGGAGAATACGCAGTATTTT.

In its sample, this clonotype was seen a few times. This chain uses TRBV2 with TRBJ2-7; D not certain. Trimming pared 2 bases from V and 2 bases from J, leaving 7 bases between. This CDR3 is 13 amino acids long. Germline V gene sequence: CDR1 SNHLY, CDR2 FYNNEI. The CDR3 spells CASSEQSAYEQYF. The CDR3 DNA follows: TGTGCCAGCAGTGAACAGAGCGCCTACGAGCAGTACTTC. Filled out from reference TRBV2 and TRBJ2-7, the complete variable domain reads EPEVTQTPSHQVTQMGQEVILRCVPISNHLYFYWYRQILGQKVEFLVSFYNNEISEKSEIFDDQFSVERPDGSNFTLKIRSTKLEDSAMYFCASSEQSAYEQYFGPGTRLTVT.

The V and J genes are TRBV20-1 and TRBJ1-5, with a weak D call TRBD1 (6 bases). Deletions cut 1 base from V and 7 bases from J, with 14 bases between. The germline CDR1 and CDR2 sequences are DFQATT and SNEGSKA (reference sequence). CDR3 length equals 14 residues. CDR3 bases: TGCAGTGCTAGAGCGAACAGGGATTGGCAGCCCCAGCATTTT. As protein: CSARANRDWQPQHF.

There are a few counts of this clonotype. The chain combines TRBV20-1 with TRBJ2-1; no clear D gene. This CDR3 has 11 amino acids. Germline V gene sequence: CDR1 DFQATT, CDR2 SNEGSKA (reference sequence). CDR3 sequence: CRPTRAEEQFF. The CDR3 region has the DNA TGCAGGCCTACTCGGGCCGAGGAGCAGTTCTTC.

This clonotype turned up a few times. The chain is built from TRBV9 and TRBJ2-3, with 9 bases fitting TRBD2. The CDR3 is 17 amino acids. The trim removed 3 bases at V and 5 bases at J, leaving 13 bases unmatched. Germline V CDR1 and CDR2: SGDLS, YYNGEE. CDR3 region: CASSARVGGRAGDTQYF. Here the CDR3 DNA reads TGTGCCAGCAGCGCCCGAGTCGGCGGGAGGGCTGGAGATACGCAGTATTTT.

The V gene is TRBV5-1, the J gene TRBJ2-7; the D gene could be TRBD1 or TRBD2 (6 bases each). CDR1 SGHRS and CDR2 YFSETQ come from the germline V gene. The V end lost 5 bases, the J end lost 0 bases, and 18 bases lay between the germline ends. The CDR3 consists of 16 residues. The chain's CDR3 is CASRVTTGGSSYEQYF. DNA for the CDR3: TGCGCCAGCAGGGTCACGACAGGAGGGTCCTCCTACGAGCAGTACTTC.

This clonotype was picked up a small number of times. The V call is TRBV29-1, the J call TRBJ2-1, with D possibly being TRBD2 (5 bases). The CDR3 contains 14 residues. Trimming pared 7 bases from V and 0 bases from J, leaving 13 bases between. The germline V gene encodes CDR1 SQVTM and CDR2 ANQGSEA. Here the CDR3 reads CSETDLSSYNEQFF. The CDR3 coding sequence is TGCAGCGAAACGGACTTGAGCTCCTACAATGAGCAGTTCTTC.

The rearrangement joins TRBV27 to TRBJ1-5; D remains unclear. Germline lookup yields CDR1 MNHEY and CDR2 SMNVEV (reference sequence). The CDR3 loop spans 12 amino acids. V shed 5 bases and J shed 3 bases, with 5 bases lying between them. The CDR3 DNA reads TGTGCCAGCAGTAGAATCAATCAGCCCCAGCATTTT. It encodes CASSRINQPQHF.

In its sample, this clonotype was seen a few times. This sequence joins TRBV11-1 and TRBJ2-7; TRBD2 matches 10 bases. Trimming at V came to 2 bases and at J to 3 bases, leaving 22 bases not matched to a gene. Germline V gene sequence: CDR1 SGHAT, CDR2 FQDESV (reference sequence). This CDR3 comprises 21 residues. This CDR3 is CASSLFFIGTSGTRGDYEQYF. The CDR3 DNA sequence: TGTGCCAGCAGCTTATTCTTTATTGGAACTAGCGGGACCCGGGGGGACTACGAGCAGTACTTC. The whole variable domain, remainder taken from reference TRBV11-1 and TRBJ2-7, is EAEVAQSPRYKITEKSQAVAFWCDPISGHATLYWYRQILGQGPELLVQFQDESVVDDSQLPKDRFSAERLKGVDSTLKIQPAELGDSAMYLCASSLFFIGTSGTRGDYEQYFGPGTRLTVT.

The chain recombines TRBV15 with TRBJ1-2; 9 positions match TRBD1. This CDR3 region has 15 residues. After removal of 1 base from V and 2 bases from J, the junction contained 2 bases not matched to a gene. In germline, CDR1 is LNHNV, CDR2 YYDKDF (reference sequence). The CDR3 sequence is CATSRGQGVNYGYTF. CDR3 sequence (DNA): TGTGCCACCAGCAGAGGACAGGGGGTAAACTATGGCTACACCTTC.